Given below is one TCR beta chain in context. Its antigen is not identified. This record comes from a study of cytomegalovirus exposure and HLA in healthy donors. Study results and limitations: The authors listed 164 TCR beta chains as cytomegalovirus-associated. Reports described diagnosis of cytomegalovirus status by the classifier as highly specific and sensitive.

This CDR3 is 17 amino acids long. In germline, CDR1 is SEHNR, CDR2 FQNEAQ (reference sequence). Trimming cost V 5 bases and J 7 bases; bases outside gene matches: 10. PCR involved 60 Vbeta and 13 Jbeta primers. Sequencing was performed with immunoSEQ multiplex PCR; in TCRdb, only in-frame clones are kept and a portion is missing. The table lists fewer than 200,000 clones, approximately 80% of them singletons, with 2% to 2.5% in the top ten. This TCR derives from a man in his 60s in good health and CMV-seronegative. The sequenced sample was PBMCs. The chain carries TRBV7-9 and TRBJ2-1, with 14 positions matching TRBD2. The CDR3 loop is CASSHARGLAGDNEQFF. As DNA, the CDR3 is TGTGCCAGCAGCCACGCCCGGGGACTAGCGGGAGATAATGAGCAGTTCTTC.